A single sample gave rise to the 21 T cell receptor beta chains below, sequenced in a study of OX40 agonist ivuxolimab in advanced cancers. The method was immunoSEQ multiplex PCR; TCRdb's version includes in-frame clones alone and lacks a portion of them. The top ten hold less than 7.5% of the sample, which has approximately 70,000 clones, roughly 80% seen once. The sample consisted of CD4+ or CD8+ T cells sorted from blood, taken in a trial of the OX40 agonist ivuxolimab. These receptors were collected from an adult with an advanced solid tumor such as melanoma, head and neck, liver or kidney cancer.

This clone was seen repeatedly, ten times or more. The chain recombines TRBV7-8 with TRBJ2-3; TRBD2 agrees at 11 bases. Germline CDR1 is SGHVS and CDR2 is FQNEAQ. J was trimmed by 5 bases and V by 0 bases; bases with no gene match: 4. This CDR3 comprises 16 residues. For the CDR3, the DNA is TGTGCCAGCAGCTTAGCACTAGCGGGAGTACAAGATACGCAGTATTTT. It encodes CASSLALAGVQDTQYF. The full variable domain, in which reference TRBV7-8 and TRBJ2-3 provide the parts outside the CDR3, is GAGVSQSPRYKVAKRGQDVALRCDPISGHVSLFWYQQALGQGPEFLTYFQNEAQLDKSGLPSDRFFAERPEGSVSTLKIQRTQQEDSAVYLCASSLALAGVQDTQYFGPGTRLTVL.

This chain links TRBV30 with TRBJ1-2; D possibly corresponds to TRBD1 (5 bases). The V gene's germline CDR1 is GTSNPN and CDR2 SVGIG (reference sequence). Trimming removed 0 bases from V and 4 bases from J, with 18 bases in between. The CDR3 length is 16 residues. CDR3 bases: TGTGCCTGGAGTGTCCCAGCCCAGACAGAATTCTATGGCTACACCTTC. Protein product: CAWSVPAQTEFYGYTF.

The chain employs TRBV5-1 and TRBJ2-2; the D gene is possibly TRBD2 (6 bases). The germline V and J ends were trimmed by 3 bases and 6 bases, with 12 bases remaining between them. The CDR3 consists of 14 residues. Germline lookup yields CDR1 SGHRS and CDR2 YFSETQ. The chain's CDR3 is CASSSPSAPGELFF. The CDR3 region has the DNA TGCGCCAGCAGCTCCCCTAGCGCCCCCGGGGAGCTGTTTTTT. Together with reference TRBV5-1 and TRBJ2-2, the CDR3 gives the full variable domain: KAGVTQTPRYLIKTRGQQVTLSCSPISGHRSVSWYQQTPGQGLQFLFEYFSETQRNKGNFPGRFSGRQFSNSRSEMNVSTLELGDSALYLCASSSPSAPGELFFGEGSRLTVL.

This clone has more than one count but fewer than ten. This chain connects TRBV9 to TRBJ1-2, with TRBD1 matching 8 bases. The V gene end was trimmed by 3 bases and the J gene end by 5 bases; junction bases not matched to a gene: 6. This CDR3 has 14 amino acids. Germline CDR1 reads SGDLS; CDR2 reads YYNGEE. CDR3 DNA: TGTGCCAGCAGCGGAAGGACAGGGAATTATGGCTACACCTTC. It codes for CASSGRTGNYGYTF.

The chain couples TRBV6-6 to TRBJ1-3; D call uncertain. This CDR3 contains 14 residues. The germline CDR1 and CDR2 sequences are MNHNY and SVGAGI (reference sequence). V lost 7 bases and J 2 bases, leaving 12 bases between the germline ends. CDR3 sequence: CASIGVSTGNTIYF. CDR3 coding DNA: TGTGCCAGCATAGGTGTGTCAACTGGAAACACCATATATTTT.

The chain links TRBV12-5 to TRBJ1-3; 8 bases agree with TRBD1. Germline CDR1 is LGHNT and CDR2 is FRNRAP. CDR3 length equals 16 residues. Losses at the gene ends were 7 bases for V and 0 bases for J; bases not matched to a gene: 8. DNA for the CDR3: TGTGCTAGTGTTCCCGGGACAGGCCGCTCTGGAAACACCATATATTTT. It encodes CASVPGTGRSGNTIYF.

The rearrangement uses TRBV20-1 and TRBJ2-3; D not resolved. The CDR3 loop spans 11 amino acids. Looked up from germline, CDR1 is DFQATT and CDR2 is SNEGSKA (reference sequence). V was pared by 6 bases and J by 2 bases, with 6 bases between. The CDR3 here is CSANPTDTQYF. Here the CDR3 DNA reads TGCAGTGCCAACCCCACAGATACGCAGTATTTT.

This chain uses TRBV2 with TRBJ1-1; 11 nucleotides agree with TRBD1. CDR3 length: 10 residues. Germline lookup yields CDR1 SNHLY and CDR2 FYNNEI. V trimming: 9 bases; J trimming: 10 bases; junction bases outside the gene matches: 1. The CDR3 coding sequence is TGTGCCAGTGGGACAGGGGGAGCTTTCTTT. Its protein is CASGTGGAFF.

The chain combines TRBV4-2 with TRBJ2-5; 13 nucleotides match TRBD2. Germline trimming cut 0 bases from V and 5 bases from J; bases unmatched to any gene: 9. Germline CDR1 LGHNA, CDR2 YNFKEQ. This CDR3 is built from 18 residues. CDR3 DNA: TGTGCCAGCAGCCAAGATTTACTAGCGGGAGGGCCCGGCGAGACCCAGTACTTC. It translates to CASSQDLLAGGPGETQYF.

The gene calls are TRBV19 and TRBJ2-5; 7 positions agree with TRBD2. V gave up 10 bases and J gave up 5 bases; unmatched junction bases: 10. This CDR3 spans 13 amino acids. Germline loops: CDR1 LNHDA, CDR2 SQIVND (reference sequence). The CDR3 bases are TGTGCCACTAGACTAGCCCCATTCGAGACCCAGTACTTC. Translation gives CATRLAPFETQYF.

V is TRBV7-2 and J is TRBJ2-5, with TRBD2 as a possible D gene (7 bases). This CDR3 comprises 13 residues. Deletions cut 8 bases from V and 1 base from J, with 11 bases between. Germline V gene sequence: CDR1 SGHTA, CDR2 FQGNSA. CDR3 region: CASGGGPQETQYF. The CDR3 DNA reads TGTGCCAGCGGGGGGGGCCCCCAAGAGACCCAGTACTTC.

The V call is TRBV29-1, the J call TRBJ2-3, with 7 bases lining up with TRBD2. This CDR3 is 13 amino acids long. Germline V gives CDR1 SQVTM, CDR2 ANQGSEA. V trimming: 3 bases; J trimming: 5 bases; junction bases outside the gene matches: 5. Here the CDR3 DNA reads TGCAGCGTTGACGTCGGCGGGGGAGATACGCAGTATTTT. Encoded protein: CSVDVGGGDTQYF.

In this sample, this clone turned up a few times. The chain combines TRBV5-1 with TRBJ2-6; 9 bases line up with TRBD2. CDR3 length equals 19 residues. CDR1 SGHRS and CDR2 YFSETQ come from the germline V gene. The V segment lost 3 bases and the J segment 2 bases; nucleotides outside the gene matches: 12. CDR3 nucleotide sequence: TGCGCCAGCAGCTGGGGAGCGGCGGCTAGCGGGGCTGGGGCCAACGTCCTGACTTTC. As protein: CASSWGAAASGAGANVLTF.

The V gene is TRBV5-1, the J gene TRBJ1-2; tentatively, D is TRBD1 (6 bases). V lost 6 bases to trimming and J lost 0 bases, with 12 bases between them. CDR1 and CDR2 (germline): SGHRS, YFSETQ. This CDR3 is 14 amino acids long. For the CDR3, the DNA is TGCGCCAGCACGTTGGACAGCTCTAACTATGGCTACACCTTC. As protein: CASTLDSSNYGYTF.

The chain employs TRBV4-2 and TRBJ2-5; TRBD2 aligns across 8 bases. V shed 5 bases and J 3 bases; nucleotides not matched to a gene: 5. Germline V gene data show CDR1 as LGHNA and CDR2 as YNFKEQ. There are 14 residues in the CDR3. As DNA, the CDR3 is TGTGCCAGCAGCATGTTTAGCGGGGAAGAGACCCAGTACTTC. It is translated as CASSMFSGEETQYF.

J is TRBJ2-7 and V is TRBV5-1; D is uncertain. With 3 bases removed from V and 6 bases from J, the gap between germline ends came to 16 bases. The CDR3 length is 14 residues. The germline V gene has CDR1 SGHRS and CDR2 YFSETQ. The CDR3 sequence is CASSSTWLLSEQYV. The CDR3 bases are TGCGCCAGCAGCTCGACCTGGTTATTGAGCGAGCAGTACGTC.

The CDR3 here is CASSQDRDRGVRGEQFF. The CDR3 DNA reads as TGTGCCAGCAGCCAAGATCGGGACAGGGGAGTACGGGGTGAGCAGTTCTTC. This sequence joins TRBV4-2 and TRBJ2-1, with 10 bases that match TRBD1. This CDR3 has 17 amino acids. Per the germline V gene, CDR1 is LGHNA and CDR2 is YNFKEQ. Trimming removed 0 bases from V and 9 bases from J; junction bases left unmatched: 11.

The rearrangement links TRBV4-3 to TRBJ2-2; D is uncertain. The CDR3 sequence is 16 residues long. Trimming pared 1 base from V and 6 bases from J, leaving 15 bases between. The germline gives CDR1 LGHNA, CDR2 YSLEER. CDR3 coding DNA: TGCGCCAGCAGCCAAGTAGATGTCTTCTCGGCCGGGGAGCTGTTTTTT. This translates into CASSQVDVFSAGELFF.

The chain uses TRBV10-3 and TRBJ2-7; D remains unclear. Germline lookup yields CDR1 ENHRY and CDR2 SYGVKD. This CDR3 has 14 residues. The V end lost 6 bases, the J end lost 6 bases, and 18 bases lay between the germline ends. The CDR3 bases are TGTGCCATCAGCCCCTCGGAGCGCCGCGGCGAGCAGTACTTC. Translated, it gives CAISPSERRGEQYF.

This chain uses TRBV27 with TRBJ2-4; D is possibly TRBD1 or TRBD2 (6 bases each). Germline V gene lookup returns CDR1 MNHEY and CDR2 SMNVEV (reference sequence). Trimming took off 0 bases at V and 6 bases at J, with 12 bases between the two ends. The CDR3 runs 15 residues. CDR3 amino acids: CASSLSKQGGNIQYF. CDR3 nucleotide sequence: TGTGCCAGCAGTTTATCAAAACAGGGAGGAAACATTCAGTACTTC.

The gene calls are TRBV5-1 and TRBJ1-2; 7 positions agree with TRBD1. The CDR3 contains 14 residues. V lost 4 bases to trimming and J lost 2 bases; unmatched junction nucleotides: 5. Per the germline V gene, CDR1 is SGHRS and CDR2 is YFSETQ. The CDR3 sequence is CASSQTQGNYGYTF. CDR3 nucleotides: TGCGCCAGCAGCCAAACACAGGGGAACTATGGCTACACCTTC.